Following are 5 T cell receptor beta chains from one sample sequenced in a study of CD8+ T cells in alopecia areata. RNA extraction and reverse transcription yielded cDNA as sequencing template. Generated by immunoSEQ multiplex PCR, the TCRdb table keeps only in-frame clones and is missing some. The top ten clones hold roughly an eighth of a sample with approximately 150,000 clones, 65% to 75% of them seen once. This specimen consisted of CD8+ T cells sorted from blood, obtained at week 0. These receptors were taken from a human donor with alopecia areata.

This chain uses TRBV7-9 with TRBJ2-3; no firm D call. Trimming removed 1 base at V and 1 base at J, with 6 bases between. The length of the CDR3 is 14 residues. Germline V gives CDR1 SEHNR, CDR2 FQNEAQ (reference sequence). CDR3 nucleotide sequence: TGTGCCAGCAGCTTAGGGGATCGCACAGATACGCAGTATTTT. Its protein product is CASSLGDRTDTQYF.

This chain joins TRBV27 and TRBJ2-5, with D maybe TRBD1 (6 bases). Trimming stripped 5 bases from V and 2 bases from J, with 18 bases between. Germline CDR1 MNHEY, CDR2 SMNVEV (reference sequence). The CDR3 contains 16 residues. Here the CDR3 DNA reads TGTGCCAGCAGTCCCTCCCCGTGGACAGTACAAGAGACCCAGTACTTC. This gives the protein CASSPSPWTVQETQYF.

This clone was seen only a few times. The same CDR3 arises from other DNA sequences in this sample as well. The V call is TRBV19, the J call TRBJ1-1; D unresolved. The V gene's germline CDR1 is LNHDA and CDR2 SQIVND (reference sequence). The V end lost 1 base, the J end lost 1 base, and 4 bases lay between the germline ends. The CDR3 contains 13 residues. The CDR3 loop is CASSIGGNTEAFF. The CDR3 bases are TGTGCCAGTAGTATAGGCGGGAACACTGAAGCTTTCTTT.

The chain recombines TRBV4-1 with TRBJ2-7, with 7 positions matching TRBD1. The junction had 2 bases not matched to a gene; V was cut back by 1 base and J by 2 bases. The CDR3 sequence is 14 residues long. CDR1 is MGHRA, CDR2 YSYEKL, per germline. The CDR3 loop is CASSQAQGAYEQYF. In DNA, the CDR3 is TGCGCCAGCAGCCAAGCCCAGGGGGCCTACGAGCAGTACTTC.

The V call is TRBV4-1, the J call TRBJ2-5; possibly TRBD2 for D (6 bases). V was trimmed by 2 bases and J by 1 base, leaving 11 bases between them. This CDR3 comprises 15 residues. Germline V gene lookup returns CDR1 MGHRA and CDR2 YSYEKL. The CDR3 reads CASSQQGGGQETQYF. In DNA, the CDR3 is TGCGCCAGCAGCCAACAGGGAGGTGGCCAAGAGACCCAGTACTTC.